The rows below give T cell receptor beta chains drawn from one sample of a study of cytomegalovirus exposure and HLA in healthy donors. Sequencing used immunoSEQ multiplex PCR; TCRdb keeps in-frame clones, though not all of them. The table includes over 150,000 clones, roughly three quarters detected once. Specimen: PBMCs. These receptors came from a male donor in good health and CMV-seronegative. Both conserved end residues are part of each CDR3. The D gene is left open where the match is weak. Rows may omit the clone size; those that give it use once, few, many or a size class.

abundance | d_gene | j_gene | v_gene | CDR3nt | CDR3aa
- | TRBD1 | TRBJ2-2 | TRBV28 | TGTGCCAGCAGTGAGCGAGGGACAGACAACACCGGGGAGCTGTTTTTT | CASSERGTDNTGELFF
few | - | TRBJ2-3 | TRBV5-1 | TGCGCCAGCAGGGAGAATCCTAGCACAGATACGCAGTATTTT | CASRENPSTDTQYF
- | - | TRBJ1-5 | TRBV18 | TGTGCCAGCTCCCAAGGAGTTAGCAATCAGCCCCAGCATTTT | CASSQGVSNQPQHF
- | TRBD1 | TRBJ2-7 | TRBV28 | TGTGCCAGCAATCCATCCAGGGGGACAGGGCCCTACGAGCAGTACTTC | CASNPSRGTGPYEQYF
few | TRBD1 | TRBJ2-3 | TRBV9 | TGTGCCAGCAGCGTGGGGACAGGGGCAATAGATACGCAGTATTTT | CASSVGTGAIDTQYF
- | - | TRBJ2-7 | TRBV19 | TGTGCCAGTAGGGCATATGGCGAGCAGTACTTC | CASRAYGEQYF
- | - | TRBJ1-5 | TRBV6-6 | TGTGCCAGCAGTTACCCAGATTTTAGCAATCAGCCCCAGCATTTT | CASSYPDFSNQPQHF
- | TRBD1 | TRBJ2-1 | TRBV23-1 | TGCGCCAGCAGTACCAACTCCCGGGACAGGGGACCCGATGAGCAGTTCTTC | CASSTNSRDRGPDEQFF
- | TRBD2 | TRBJ2-7 | TRBV27 | TGTGCCAGCAGACAGACGCGGGAGGGGCCCTACGAGCAGTACTTC | CASRQTREGPYEQYF
- | - | TRBJ1-4 | TRBV5-5 | TGTGCCAGCAGCTCTCTTTCAACTAATGAAAAACTGTTTTTT | CASSSLSTNEKLFF
- | - | TRBJ2-7 | TRBV7-8 | TGTGCCAGCAGCTTTTCGGGATCCTACGAGCAGTACTTC | CASSFSGSYEQYF
- | - | TRBJ1-1 | TRBV29-1 | TGCAGCGTATCTCTGGGTGGAGTGAACACTGAAGCTTTCTTT | CSVSLGGVNTEAFF
once | TRBD2 | TRBJ2-1 | TRBV5-1 | TGCGCCAGCAGTGAATTAGCGGGAGTGGTGGGCCATGAGCAGTTCTTC | CASSELAGVVGHEQFF
- | - | TRBJ2-7 | TRBV9 | TGTGCCAGCAGTCCCTCGAGCTCCTACGAGCAGTACTTC | CASSPSSSYEQYF
- | - | TRBJ1-5 | TRBV9 | TGTGCCAGCAGCGTAGGAAGCGGCAAGAATCAGCCCCAGCATTTT | CASSVGSGKNQPQHF
- | - | TRBJ2-3 | TRBV19 | TGTGCCAGTAGTATCTCTTCTAGCACAGATACGCAGTATTTT | CASSISSSTDTQYF
- | - | TRBJ1-3 | TRBV6-1 | TGTGCCAGCAGGGGGGGTCGGGCCTCTGGAAACACCATATATTTT | CASRGGRASGNTIYF
- | - | TRBJ2-1 | TRBV10-3 | TGTGCCATCAGTGAGGGCTCAACCTACAATGAGCAGTTCTTC | CAISEGSTYNEQFF
- | - | TRBJ1-2 | TRBV29-1 | TGCAGCGTTGGGGCAGTGATTGGCTACACCTTC | CSVGAVIGYTF
few | - | TRBJ1-6 | TRBV27 | TGTGCCAGCAGTTGGGACTCGAGCTCCTATAATTCACCCCTCCACTTT | CASSWDSSSYNSPLHF
few | - | TRBJ2-5 | TRBV5-4 | TGTGCCAGCAGCTCTCAAGAGACCCAGTACTTC | CASSSQETQYF
- | - | TRBJ1-6 | TRBV7-2 | TGTGCCAGCAGCCGCTCCGGGGGGAATTCACCCCTCCACTTT | CASSRSGGNSPLHF
- | TRBD2 | TRBJ2-3 | TRBV30 | TGTGCCTGGAGCTCAGCGGGAGGGCCGGGGGATACGCAGTATTTT | CAWSSAGGPGDTQYF
- | - | TRBJ2-1 | TRBV7-2 | TGTGCCAGCAGCTTACGGGGGACCCTCGCCCACGAGCAGTTCTTC | CASSLRGTLAHEQFF
- | TRBD2 | TRBJ2-5 | TRBV4-2 | TGTGCCAGCAGCCAAGATGGTTGGACTAGCCTCCAAGAGACCCAGTACTTC | CASSQDGWTSLQETQYF
- | - | TRBJ1-2 | TRBV4-3 | TGCGCCAGCAGCCAAGACGGGCGGGAGGGCTACACCTTC | CASSQDGREGYTF
- | - | TRBJ1-4 | TRBV5-1 | TGCGCCAGCAGCTTGGGCGGACAGCTACGTGAAAAACTGTTTTTT | CASSLGGQLREKLFF
- | - | TRBJ2-3 | TRBV6-5 | TGTGCCAGCAGTCCATCAATCAGGGATACGCAGTATTTT | CASSPSIRDTQYF
- | - | TRBJ1-5 | TRBV30 | TGTGCCTGGAGTCCTTGGGCAGGGAATCAGCCCCAGCATTTT | CAWSPWAGNQPQHF
- | - | TRBJ1-5 | TRBV6-6 | TGTGCCAGCAGTAGTGCGGGGGTTCCCCAGCATTTT | CASSSAGVPQHF
once | - | TRBJ1-5 | TRBV28 | TGTGCCAGCACCCCTAAGGGGAATCAGCCCCAGCATTTT | CASTPKGNQPQHF
- | TRBD1 | TRBJ1-1 | TRBV27 | TGTGCCAGCAGAGGGGGCAGTTGGAGAGGGGCCACTTGGGCCACTGAAGCTTTCTTT | CASRGGSWRGATWATEAFF
- | - | TRBJ1-1 | TRBV18 | TGTGCCAGCTCACGTCAACTTGAAGCTTTCTTT | CASSRQLEAFF
- | TRBD2 | TRBJ2-3 | TRBV6-5 | TGTGCCAGCAGTTACGTAGCGGGGGTGGGTACGCAGTATTTT | CASSYVAGVGTQYF
- | - | TRBJ2-2 | TRBV19 | TGTGCCAGTAGTACCCGGGACGGGGAGCTGTTTTTT | CASSTRDGELFF
- | TRBD1 | TRBJ1-1 | TRBV6-5 | TGTGCCAGCAGTTACTCAAGTAGGGGGCCGGCTTTCTTT | CASSYSSRGPAFF
- | TRBD1 | TRBJ1-4 | TRBV28 | TGTGCCAGCAGTACTCCAGGACAGGGGGATGAAAAACTGTTTTTT | CASSTPGQGDEKLFF
- | - | TRBJ1-6 | TRBV7-9 | TGTGCCAGCACCCCGTGGGGGGGCAAAGGTTCACCCCTCCACTTT | CASTPWGGKGSPLHF
- | - | TRBJ1-5 | TRBV7-9 | TGTGCCAGCACCCCGGCCGGAGGAAGCAATCAGCCCCAGCATTTT | CASTPAGGSNQPQHF
- | - | TRBJ1-1 | TRBV7-7 | TGTGCCAGCAGCTTACCCGGGACACCGAACACTGAAGCTTTCTTT | CASSLPGTPNTEAFF
- | - | TRBJ1-5 | TRBV29-1 | TGCAGCGTTCAGGGTAGCAATCAGCCCCAGCATTTT | CSVQGSNQPQHF
- | - | TRBJ2-7 | TRBV7-3 | TGTGCCAGCAGCTTAAGTCCAGGGTACGAGCAGTACTTC | CASSLSPGYEQYF
- | - | TRBJ2-7 | TRBV28 | TGTGCCAGCAGGCAGACTACCTACGAGCAGTACTTC | CASRQTTYEQYF
- | - | TRBJ1-1 | TRBV14 | TGTGCCAGCAGGTGTAGGGGTTGCACTGAAGCTTTCTTT | CASRCRGCTEAFF
- | TRBD1 | TRBJ2-2 | TRBV9 | TGTGCCAGCAGCGTAGGGCAGGGGGCGGCCGGGGAGCTGTTTTTT | CASSVGQGAAGELFF
- | TRBD2 | TRBJ2-1 | TRBV5-4 | TGTGCCAGCAGCCTGTCTTCGGGAGGGTACGTATCCTACAATGAGCAGTTCTTC | CASSLSSGGYVSYNEQFF
once | TRBD1 | TRBJ1-5 | TRBV15 | TGTGCCACCAGCAGAGAGGGGACAGTCAATCAGCCCCAGCATTTT | CATSREGTVNQPQHF
- | - | TRBJ1-3 | TRBV6-1 | TGTGCCAGCAGTGAGCGGGACGGATCTGGAAACACCATATATTTT | CASSERDGSGNTIYF
- | TRBD1 | TRBJ1-5 | TRBV19 | TGTGCCAGTAGTTTCGGGGACAGGGGGAACCAGCCCCAGCATTTT | CASSFGDRGNQPQHF
- | TRBD1 | TRBJ2-6 | TRBV18 | TGTGCCAGCTCAACAGGGGCGCGGGGGGCCAACGTCCTGACTTTC | CASSTGARGANVLTF
few | - | TRBJ1-2 | TRBV27 | TGTGCCAGCAGACTAACCCGGGATAACTATGGCTACACCTTC | CASRLTRDNYGYTF
- | - | TRBJ1-5 | TRBV28 | TGTGCCAGCAATCCAGGAGGATTTCAGCCCCAGCATTTT | CASNPGGFQPQHF
- | - | TRBJ2-2 | TRBV28 | TGTGCCAGCAGTTTATACTCCGGGGAGCTGTTTTTT | CASSLYSGELFF
- | - | TRBJ1-1 | TRBV6-5 | TGTGCCAGCAGTTACTCGTTTCAGGGCGGGGCTGAAGCTTTCTTT | CASSYSFQGGAEAFF
- | - | TRBJ2-3 | TRBV19 | TGTGCCAGTAGTACCGGGGATTTCACAGATACGCAGTATTTT | CASSTGDFTDTQYF
- | - | TRBJ1-5 | TRBV6-5 | TGTGCCAGCAGGGCAGGGTTGAGCAATCAGCCCCAGCATTTT | CASRAGLSNQPQHF